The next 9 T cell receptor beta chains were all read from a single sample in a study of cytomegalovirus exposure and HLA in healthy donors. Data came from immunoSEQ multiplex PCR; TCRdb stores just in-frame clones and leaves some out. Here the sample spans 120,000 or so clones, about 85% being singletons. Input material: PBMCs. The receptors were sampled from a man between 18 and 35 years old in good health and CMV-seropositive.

CDR3 amino acids: CAWGLEVVRTQYF. As DNA, the CDR3 is TGTGCCTGGGGACTAGAGGTGGTGAGGACCCAGTACTTC. V and J are TRBV30 and TRBJ2-5, with 7 bases identical to TRBD2. The CDR3 has 13 residues. Trimming took 5 bases from V and 7 from J; bases not matched to a gene: 10. The V gene's germline CDR1 is GTSNPN and CDR2 SVGIG (reference sequence).

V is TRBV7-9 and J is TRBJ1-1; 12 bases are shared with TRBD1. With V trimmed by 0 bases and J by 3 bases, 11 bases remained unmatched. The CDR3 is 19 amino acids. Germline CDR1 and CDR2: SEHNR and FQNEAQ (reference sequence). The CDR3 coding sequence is TGTGCCAGCAGCTTAGCCCTAGGGGACAGGGGGCGTGGGTACACTGAAGCTTTCTTT. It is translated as CASSLALGDRGRGYTEAFF. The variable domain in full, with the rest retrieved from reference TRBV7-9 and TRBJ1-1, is DTGVSQNPRHKITKRGQNVTFRCDPISEHNRLYWYRQTLGQGPEFLTYFQNEAQLEKSRLLSDRFSAERPKGSFSTLEIQRTEQGDSAMYLCASSLALGDRGRGYTEAFFGQGTRLTVV.

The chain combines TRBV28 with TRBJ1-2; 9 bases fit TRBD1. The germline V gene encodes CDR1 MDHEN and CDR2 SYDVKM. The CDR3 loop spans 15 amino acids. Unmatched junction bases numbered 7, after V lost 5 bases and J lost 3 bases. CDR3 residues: CASSPGDRDHYGYTF. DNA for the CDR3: TGTGCCAGCAGTCCCGGGGACAGGGACCACTATGGCTACACCTTC.

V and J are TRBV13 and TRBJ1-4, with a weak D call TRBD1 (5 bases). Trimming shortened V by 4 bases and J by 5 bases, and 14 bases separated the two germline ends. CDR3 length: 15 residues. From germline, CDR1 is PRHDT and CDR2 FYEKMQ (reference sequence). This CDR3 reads CASSSRQKRNEKLFF. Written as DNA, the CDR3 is TGTGCCAGCAGCTCCAGACAGAAAAGGAATGAAAAACTGTTTTTT.

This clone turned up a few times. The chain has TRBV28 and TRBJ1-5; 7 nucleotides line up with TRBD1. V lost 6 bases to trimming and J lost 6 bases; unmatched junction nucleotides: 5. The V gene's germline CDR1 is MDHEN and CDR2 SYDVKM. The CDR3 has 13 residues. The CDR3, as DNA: TGTGCCAGCAGAACGACAGGGCGTCAGCCCCAGCATTTT. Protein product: CASRTTGRQPQHF.

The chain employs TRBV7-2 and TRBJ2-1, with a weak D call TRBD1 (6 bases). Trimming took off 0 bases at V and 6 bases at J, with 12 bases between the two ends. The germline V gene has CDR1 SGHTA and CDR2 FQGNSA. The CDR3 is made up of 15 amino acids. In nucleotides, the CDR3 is TGTGCCAGCAGCTTAGCAGCCAGGGGAGTCAATGAGCAGTTCTTC. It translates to CASSLAARGVNEQFF.

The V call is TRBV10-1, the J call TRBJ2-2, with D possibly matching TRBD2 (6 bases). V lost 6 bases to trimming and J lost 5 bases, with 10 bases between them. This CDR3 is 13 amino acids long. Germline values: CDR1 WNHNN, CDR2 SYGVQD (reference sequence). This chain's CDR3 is CASSPGRTGELFF. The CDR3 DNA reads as TGCGCCAGCAGCCCAGGGAGGACCGGGGAGCTGTTTTTT.

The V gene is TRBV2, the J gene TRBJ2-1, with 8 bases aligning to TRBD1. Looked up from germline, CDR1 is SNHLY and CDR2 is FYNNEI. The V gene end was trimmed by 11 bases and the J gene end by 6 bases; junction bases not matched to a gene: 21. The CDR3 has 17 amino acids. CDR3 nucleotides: TGTGCCTCGAAACTCAGCACGTCCGGGACAGGTGGCAATGAGCAGTTCTTC. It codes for CASKLSTSGTGGNEQFF.

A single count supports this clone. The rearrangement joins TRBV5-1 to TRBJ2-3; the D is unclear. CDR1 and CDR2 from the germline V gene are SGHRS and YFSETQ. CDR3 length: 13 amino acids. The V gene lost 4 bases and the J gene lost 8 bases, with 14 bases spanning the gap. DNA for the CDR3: TGCGCCAGCAGCCCCGCATCCAGTCCTACGCAGTATTTT. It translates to CASSPASSPTQYF.